This T cell receptor beta chain is from a study of blood T cell repertoires in COVID-19. As for the study in general: The United States, Italy and Spain were the sources of the acute and convalescent COVID-19 samples. The cDNA or gDNA used as material had been derived from T cells, B-cell-depleted T cells, or PBMCs.

Per the authors' pipeline: Using reference gene primer amplification, nucleated cell counts were estimated. Assay: immunoSEQ multiplex PCR; the TCRdb copy retains only in-frame clones and omits some. That table gives V, J and clone size, and the DNA gave D and trimming. The sample lists around 300,000 clones; around 90% were seen once. V lost 8 bases and J lost 2, with 12 bases in between. The CDR3 sequence is 13 residues long. Sequencing was performed on peripheral blood. This TCR derives from a man in his fifties or sixties with active or convalescent COVID-19. The chain combines TRBV12-3 or TRBV12-4 with TRBJ1-2; no clear D. CDR3 amino acids: CASALSTNYGYTF. DNA of the CDR3: TGTGCCAGCGCTCTATCGACAAACTATGGCTACACCTTC.